This passage covers 19 T cell receptor beta chains from one sample sequenced in a study of CD8 T cells in ankylosing spondylitis. TCRdb re-called the 5' RACE reads with MiXCR, one entry per CDR3 protein. The sample consists of under 300,000 distinct CDR3 sequences, roughly a tenth of them appearing once. Input material: blood, either unsorted or a sorted T cell fraction (not recorded which). These receptors came from a male donor with ankylosing spondylitis or in good health (not recorded which).

This clonotype was counted a few times. This chain uses TRBV6-1 with TRBJ2-3, with 8 bases matching TRBD2. Germline V gene sequence: CDR1 MNHNS, CDR2 SASEGT. V lost 7 bases, J lost 5 bases, and 14 bases stayed unmatched. The CDR3 totals 16 residues. CDR3 bases: TGTGCCAGCACCTCGGATACTAGCGGAGGGGGAGATACGCAGTATTTT. Protein product: CASTSDTSGGGDTQYF.

This clonotype appeared many times. The chain links TRBV5-1 to TRBJ2-2, with unresolved D. Trimming shortened V by 0 bases and J by 2 bases, and 8 bases separated the two germline ends. This CDR3 comprises 15 residues. Germline V gene sequence: CDR1 SGHRS, CDR2 YFSETQ. CDR3 sequence: CASSLGVPNTGELFF. CDR3 bases: TGCGCCAGCAGCTTGGGGGTCCCCAACACCGGGGAGCTGTTTTTT.

This clonotype was counted ten times or more. V gene TRBV20-1 combines with J gene TRBJ2-7; D is ambiguous. Germline-derived CDR1 and CDR2 are DFQATT and SNEGSKA (reference sequence). The ends were cut back, 4 bases at V and 2 bases at J, with 6 bases in the middle. The CDR3 runs to 11 residues. The CDR3 DNA reads as TGCAGTGCTATAGATGCCTACGAGCAGTACTTC. Protein sequence: CSAIDAYEQYF.

This clonotype was detected many times. The genes are TRBV12-3 or TRBV12-4 and TRBJ1-1; 7 bases line up with TRBD1. Unmatched junction bases numbered 9, after V lost 5 bases and J lost 3 bases. The CDR3 extends over 15 amino acids. Here the CDR3 DNA reads TGTGCCAGCAGTGATCGGGGTACAGGGGACACTGAAGCTTTCTTT. It yields the protein CASSDRGTGDTEAFF.

This clonotype was counted many times. The chain couples TRBV29-1 to TRBJ2-1; 7 bases map to TRBD1. This CDR3 is built from 13 residues. The junction had 5 bases not matched to a gene; V was cut back by 7 bases and J by 2 bases. Germline CDR1 reads SQVTM; CDR2 reads ANQGSEA. This CDR3 is CSALTGTYNEQFF. DNA of the CDR3: TGCAGCGCCTTGACAGGGACCTACAATGAGCAGTTCTTC.

The genes are TRBV11-3 and TRBJ2-2, with no clear D. The ends were cut back, 2 bases at V and 5 bases at J, with 12 bases in the middle. There are 15 residues in the CDR3. Germline assignment: CDR1 SGHNT and CDR2 YENEEA. The CDR3: CASSLRLGETGELFF. The CDR3 region has the DNA TGTGCCAGCAGCTTACGTCTGGGTGAAACCGGGGAGCTGTTTTTT.

The chain couples TRBV20-1 to TRBJ2-3; no clear D. The CDR3 is made up of 14 amino acids. Germline V CDR1 and CDR2: DFQATT, SNEGSKA (reference sequence). Between the trimmed V and J ends, which lost 7 bases and 3 bases, there was a span of 17 bases. The CDR3 here is CSVGRPGLTDTQYF. The CDR3 nucleotides read TGCAGTGTCGGAAGACCGGGTTTAACAGATACGCAGTATTTT.

This clonotype was recorded at least ten times. CDR3 bases: TGCAGTGCTAGAGTAGCAAGCGGGGGAGATACGCAGTATTTT. It yields the protein CSARVASGGDTQYF. The J gene is TRBJ2-3, the V gene TRBV20-1; TRBD2 matches at 8 bases. The CDR3 has 14 residues. Germline CDR1 DFQATT, CDR2 SNEGSKA (reference sequence). V gave up 1 base and J gave up 5 bases; unmatched junction bases: 5.

This clonotype was observed a few times. The genes are TRBV2 and TRBJ2-1, with TRBD2 matching over 15 bases. Looked up from germline, CDR1 is SNHLY and CDR2 is FYNNEI. The CDR3 covers 14 residues. V trimming: 7 bases; J trimming: 10 bases; junction bases outside the gene matches: 5. CDR3 region: CASNPGLAGGEQFF. CDR3 DNA: TGTGCCAGCAACCCGGGACTAGCGGGAGGAGAGCAGTTCTTC.

V and J are TRBV3-1 and TRBJ2-3; D gene uncertain. CDR3 size: 14 residues. CDR1 is LGHDT, CDR2 YNNKEL, per germline (reference sequence). V gave up 0 bases and J gave up 2 bases, with 6 bases separating them. The CDR3 DNA is TGTGCCAGCAGCCAAGACTATTTCACAGATACGCAGTATTTT. Translation: CASSQDYFTDTQYF.

This clonotype was seen at least ten times. This chain links TRBV5-1 with TRBJ2-3, with unresolved D. Deletions cut 0 bases from V and 6 bases from J, with 8 bases between. The CDR3 runs 13 residues. CDR1 is SGHRS, CDR2 YFSETQ, per germline. The CDR3, as DNA: TGCGCCAGCAGCTTGGATAGGGCCGATACGCAGTATTTT. Encoded protein: CASSLDRADTQYF.

This clonotype was seen at least ten times. The chain uses TRBV5-1 and TRBJ2-7, with D unresolved. The length of the CDR3 is 15 residues. From germline, CDR1 is SGHRS and CDR2 YFSETQ. V lost 1 base, J lost 3 bases, and 14 bases lay in between. CDR3 protein: CASSLSAGRLYEQYF. CDR3 DNA: TGCGCCAGCAGCTTGTCCGCAGGCCGCCTCTACGAGCAGTACTTC.

The chain joins TRBV5-1 to TRBJ1-2, with D possibly matching TRBD1 (5 bases). Per germline, CDR1 SGHRS and CDR2 YFSETQ. The CDR3 covers 13 residues. V was pared by 3 bases and J by 5 bases, with 11 bases between. CDR3 sequence reads: CASSWGTVYGYTF. CDR3 nucleotide sequence: TGCGCCAGCAGCTGGGGGACCGTGTATGGCTACACCTTC.

In this sample, this clonotype turned up a few times. CDR3 DNA sequence: TGTGCCAGCAGCACAAGACAGGGGCCCCTTTACGAGCAGTACTTC. Translation gives CASSTRQGPLYEQYF. The rearrangement joins TRBV7-9 to TRBJ2-7; 8 bases map to TRBD1. Unmatched junction bases numbered 10, after V lost 5 bases and J lost 4 bases. Germline V gene sequence: CDR1 SEHNR, CDR2 FQNEAQ (reference sequence). This CDR3 has 15 residues.

This clonotype was detected ten times or more. Compared with germline, one end of the junction differs, possibly owing to a read error. This chain joins TRBV10-3 and TRBJ1-1, with D possibly TRBD1 on 5 matching bases. Germline lookup yields CDR1 ENHRY and CDR2 SYGVKD. This CDR3 is 13 amino acids long. The CDR3 protein is CALRNGGNTEAFF. Here the CDR3 DNA reads TGTGCCCTCAGGAATGGGGGGAACACTGAAGCTTTCTTT.

The chain links TRBV7-9 to TRBJ2-7; TRBD2 aligns across 9 bases. Trimming removed 4 bases from V and 2 bases from J; junction bases left unmatched: 6. Germline-derived CDR1 and CDR2 are SEHNR and FQNEAQ (reference sequence). The CDR3 runs 15 residues. CDR3 region: CASSSRTSDTYEQYF. The CDR3 region has the DNA TGTGCCAGCAGCTCCCGGACTAGCGACACCTACGAGCAGTACTTC.

This clonotype was counted ten times or more. V is TRBV20-1 and J is TRBJ2-3; TRBD2 aligns across 14 bases. Germline V gene data show CDR1 as DFQATT and CDR2 as SNEGSKA (reference sequence). The CDR3 totals 14 residues. Losses at the gene ends were 5 bases for V and 5 bases for J; bases not matched to a gene: 3. The CDR3 sequence: CSAWGLAGVDTQYF. The DNA of the CDR3 is TGCAGTGCTTGGGGACTAGCGGGAGTAGATACGCAGTATTTT.

The table lists this clonotype with many counts. J is TRBJ1-5 and V is TRBV15; 8 bases are shared with TRBD1. The CDR3 length is 17 residues. Germline trimming cut 0 bases from V and 5 bases from J; bases unmatched to any gene: 9. From germline, CDR1 is LNHNV and CDR2 YYDKDF (reference sequence). In DNA form, the CDR3 reads TGTGCCACCAGCAGAGACCGCGGACAGGGAATTTATCAGCCCCAGCATTTT. This codes for CATSRDRGQGIYQPQHF.

CDR3 in amino acids: CASGVGQGYYEQYF. Written as DNA, the CDR3 is TGTGCCAGCGGGGTCGGACAGGGGTACTACGAGCAGTACTTC. The chain is built from TRBV27 and TRBJ2-7; TRBD1 agrees at 9 bases. This CDR3 spans 14 amino acids. V lost 8 bases and J lost 3; bases outside the gene matches: 8. Germline CDR1 MNHEY, CDR2 SMNVEV (reference sequence).